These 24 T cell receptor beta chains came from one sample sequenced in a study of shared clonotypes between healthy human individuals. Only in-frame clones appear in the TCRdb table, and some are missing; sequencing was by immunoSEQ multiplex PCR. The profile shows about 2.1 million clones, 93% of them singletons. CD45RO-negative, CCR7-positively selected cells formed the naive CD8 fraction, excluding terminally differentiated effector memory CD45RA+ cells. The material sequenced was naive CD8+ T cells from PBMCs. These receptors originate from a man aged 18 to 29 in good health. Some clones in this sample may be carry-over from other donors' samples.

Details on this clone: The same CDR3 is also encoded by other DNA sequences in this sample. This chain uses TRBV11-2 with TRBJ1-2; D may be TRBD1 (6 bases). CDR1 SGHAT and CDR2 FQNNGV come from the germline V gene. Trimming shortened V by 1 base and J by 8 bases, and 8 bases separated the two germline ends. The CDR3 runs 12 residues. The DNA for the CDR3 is TGTGCCAGCAGCTTAGCGGGGGGCGGCTACACCTTC. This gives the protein CASSLAGGGYTF.

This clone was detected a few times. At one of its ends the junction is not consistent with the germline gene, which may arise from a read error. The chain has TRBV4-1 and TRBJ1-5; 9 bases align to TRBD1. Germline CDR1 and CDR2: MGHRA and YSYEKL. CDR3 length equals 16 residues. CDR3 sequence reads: CASSHRRGQGNQPQHF. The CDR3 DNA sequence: TGCGCCAGCAGCCACCGGCGGGGACAGGGCAACCAGCCCCAGCATTTT.

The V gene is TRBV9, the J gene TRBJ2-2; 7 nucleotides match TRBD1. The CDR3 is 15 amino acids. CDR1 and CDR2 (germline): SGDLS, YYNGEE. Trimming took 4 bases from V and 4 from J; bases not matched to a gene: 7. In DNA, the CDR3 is TGTGCCAGCAGCTCAAGGGACAGATTCACCGGGGAGCTGTTTTTT. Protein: CASSSRDRFTGELFF.

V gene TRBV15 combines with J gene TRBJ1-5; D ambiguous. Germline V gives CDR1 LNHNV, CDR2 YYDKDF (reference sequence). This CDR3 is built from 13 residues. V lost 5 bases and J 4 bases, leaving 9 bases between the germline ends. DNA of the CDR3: TGTGCCACCAGCCCCAATCGTAATCAGCCCCAGCATTTT. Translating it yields CATSPNRNQPQHF.

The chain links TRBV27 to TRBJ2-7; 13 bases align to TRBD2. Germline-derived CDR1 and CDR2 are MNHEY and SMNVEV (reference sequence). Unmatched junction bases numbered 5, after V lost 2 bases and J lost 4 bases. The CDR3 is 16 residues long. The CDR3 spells CASSLIRTSGSYEQYF. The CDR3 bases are TGTGCCAGCAGTTTAATAAGGACTAGCGGGAGTTACGAGCAGTACTTC.

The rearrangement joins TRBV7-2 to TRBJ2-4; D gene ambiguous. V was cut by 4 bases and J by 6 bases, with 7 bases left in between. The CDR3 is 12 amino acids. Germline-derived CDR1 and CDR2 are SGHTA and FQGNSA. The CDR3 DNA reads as TGTGCCAGCAGCTCGATAAGAAACATTCAGTACTTC. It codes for CASSSIRNIQYF.

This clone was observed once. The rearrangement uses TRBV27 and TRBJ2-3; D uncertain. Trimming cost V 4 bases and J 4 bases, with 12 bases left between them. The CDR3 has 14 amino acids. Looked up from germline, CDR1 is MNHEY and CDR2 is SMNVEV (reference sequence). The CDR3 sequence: CASSWASSADTQYF. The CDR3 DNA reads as TGTGCCAGCAGTTGGGCCTCCTCCGCAGATACGCAGTATTTT.

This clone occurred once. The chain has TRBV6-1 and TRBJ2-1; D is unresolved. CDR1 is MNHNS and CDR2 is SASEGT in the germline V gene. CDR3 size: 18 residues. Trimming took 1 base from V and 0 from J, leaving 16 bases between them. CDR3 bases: TGTGCCAGCAGTGAAGGAATCATTGGCCACGACTCCTACAATGAGCAGTTCTTC. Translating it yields CASSEGIIGHDSYNEQFF.

The CDR3 protein is CASSKMPSVEQYF. The CDR3 DNA reads TGTGCCAGCAGCAAAATGCCGAGTGTCGAGCAGTACTTC. The chain employs TRBV9 and TRBJ2-7; D uncertain. The germline V gene has CDR1 SGDLS and CDR2 YYNGEE. This CDR3 spans 13 amino acids. V lost 4 bases and J lost 6, with 14 bases in between.

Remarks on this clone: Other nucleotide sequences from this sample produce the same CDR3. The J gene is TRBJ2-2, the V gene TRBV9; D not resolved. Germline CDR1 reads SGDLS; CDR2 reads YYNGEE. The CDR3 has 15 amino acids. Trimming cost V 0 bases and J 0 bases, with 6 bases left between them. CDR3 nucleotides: TGTGCCAGCAGCGTAGGAGGCTCGAACACCGGGGAGCTGTTTTTT. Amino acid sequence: CASSVGGSNTGELFF.

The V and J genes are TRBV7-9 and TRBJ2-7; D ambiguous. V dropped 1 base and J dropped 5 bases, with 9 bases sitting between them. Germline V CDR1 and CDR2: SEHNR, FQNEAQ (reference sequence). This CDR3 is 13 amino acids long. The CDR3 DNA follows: TGTGCCAGCAGCTTAGAGTCGGCGAACGAGCAGTACTTC. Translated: CASSLESANEQYF. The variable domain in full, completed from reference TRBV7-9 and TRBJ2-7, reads DTGVSQNPRHKITKRGQNVTFRCDPISEHNRLYWYRQTLGQGPEFLTYFQNEAQLEKSRLLSDRFSAERPKGSFSTLEIQRTEQGDSAMYLCASSLESANEQYFGPGTRLTVT.

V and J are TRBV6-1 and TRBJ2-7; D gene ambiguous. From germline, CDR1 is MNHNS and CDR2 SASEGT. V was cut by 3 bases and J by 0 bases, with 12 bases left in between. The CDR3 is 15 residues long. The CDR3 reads CASSDLRHISYEQYF. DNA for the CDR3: TGTGCCAGCAGTGACCTGCGACACATCTCCTACGAGCAGTACTTC.

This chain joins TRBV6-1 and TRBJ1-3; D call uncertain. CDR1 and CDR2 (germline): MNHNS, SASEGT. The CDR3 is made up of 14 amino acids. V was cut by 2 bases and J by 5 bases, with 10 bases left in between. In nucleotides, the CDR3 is TGTGCCAGCAGTGAAAGGTCGGTCAGAAACACCATATATTTT. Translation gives CASSERSVRNTIYF.

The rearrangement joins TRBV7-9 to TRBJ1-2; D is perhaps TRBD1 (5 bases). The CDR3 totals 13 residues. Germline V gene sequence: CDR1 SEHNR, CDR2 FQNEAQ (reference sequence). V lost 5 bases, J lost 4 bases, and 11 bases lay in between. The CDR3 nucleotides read TGTGCCAGCAGCCAGGGACGGCCCTATGGCTACACCTTC. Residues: CASSQGRPYGYTF.

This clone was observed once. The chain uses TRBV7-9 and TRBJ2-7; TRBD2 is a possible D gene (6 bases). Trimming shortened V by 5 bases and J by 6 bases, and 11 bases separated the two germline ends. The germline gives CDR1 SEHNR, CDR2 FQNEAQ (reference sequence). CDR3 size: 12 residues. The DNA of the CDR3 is TGTGCCAGCAGCCCGGTGGGACTCGAGCAGTACTTC. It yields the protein CASSPVGLEQYF. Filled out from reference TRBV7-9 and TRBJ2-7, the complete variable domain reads DTGVSQNPRHKITKRGQNVTFRCDPISEHNRLYWYRQTLGQGPEFLTYFQNEAQLEKSRLLSDRFSAERPKGSFSTLEIQRTEQGDSAMYLCASSPVGLEQYFGPGTRLTVT.

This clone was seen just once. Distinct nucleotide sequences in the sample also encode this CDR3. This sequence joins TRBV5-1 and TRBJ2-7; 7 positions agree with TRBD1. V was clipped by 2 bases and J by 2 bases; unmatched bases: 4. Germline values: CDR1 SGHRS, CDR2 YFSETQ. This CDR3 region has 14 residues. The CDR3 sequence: CASSFRDRPYEQYF. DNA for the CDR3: TGCGCCAGCAGCTTCCGGGACAGACCCTACGAGCAGTACTTC.

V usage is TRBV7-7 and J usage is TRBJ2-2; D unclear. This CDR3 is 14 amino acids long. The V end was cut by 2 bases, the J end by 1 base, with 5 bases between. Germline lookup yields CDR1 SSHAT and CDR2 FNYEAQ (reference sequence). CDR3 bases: TGTGCCAGCAGCTTAAAAGTGAACACCGGGGAGCTGTTTTTT. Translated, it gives CASSLKVNTGELFF.

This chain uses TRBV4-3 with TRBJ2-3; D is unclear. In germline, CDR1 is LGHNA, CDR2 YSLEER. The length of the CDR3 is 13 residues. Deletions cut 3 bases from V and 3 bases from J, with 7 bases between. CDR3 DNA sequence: TGCGCCAGCAGCCAGTCCGGTACAGATACGCAGTATTTT. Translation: CASSQSGTDTQYF.

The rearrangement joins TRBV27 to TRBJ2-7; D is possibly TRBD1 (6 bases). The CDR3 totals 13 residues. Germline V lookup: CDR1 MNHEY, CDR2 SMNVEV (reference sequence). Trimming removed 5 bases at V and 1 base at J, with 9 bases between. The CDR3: CASSNRESYEQYF. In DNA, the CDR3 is TGTGCCAGCAGTAACAGGGAATCCTACGAGCAGTACTTC.

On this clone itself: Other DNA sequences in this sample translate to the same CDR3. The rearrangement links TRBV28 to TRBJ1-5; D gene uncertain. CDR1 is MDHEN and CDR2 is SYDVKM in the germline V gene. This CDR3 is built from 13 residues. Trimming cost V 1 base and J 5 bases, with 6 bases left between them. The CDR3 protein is CASSLLSDQPQHF. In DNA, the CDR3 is TGTGCCAGCAGTTTATTATCAGATCAGCCCCAGCATTTT.

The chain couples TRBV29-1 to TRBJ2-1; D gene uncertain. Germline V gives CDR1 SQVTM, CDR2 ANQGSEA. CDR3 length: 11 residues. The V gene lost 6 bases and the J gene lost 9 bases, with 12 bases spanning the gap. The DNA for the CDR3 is TGCAGCGTAGCCCGGTCGGGTGAGCAGTTCTTC. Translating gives CSVARSGEQFF.

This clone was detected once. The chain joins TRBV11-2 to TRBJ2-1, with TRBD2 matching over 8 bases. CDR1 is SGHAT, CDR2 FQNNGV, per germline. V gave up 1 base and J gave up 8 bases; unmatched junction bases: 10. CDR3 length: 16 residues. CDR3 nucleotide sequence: TGTGCCAGCAGCTTAGTTCGGGAGGGCGGATACGATGAGCAGTTCTTC. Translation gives CASSLVREGGYDEQFF.

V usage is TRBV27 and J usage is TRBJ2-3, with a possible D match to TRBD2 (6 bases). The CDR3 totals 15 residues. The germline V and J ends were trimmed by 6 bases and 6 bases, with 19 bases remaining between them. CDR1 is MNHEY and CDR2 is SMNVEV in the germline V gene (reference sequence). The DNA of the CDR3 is TGTGCCAGCAGCCCGATCCGGGAGCTTCGGGATACGCAGTATTTT. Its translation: CASSPIRELRDTQYF.

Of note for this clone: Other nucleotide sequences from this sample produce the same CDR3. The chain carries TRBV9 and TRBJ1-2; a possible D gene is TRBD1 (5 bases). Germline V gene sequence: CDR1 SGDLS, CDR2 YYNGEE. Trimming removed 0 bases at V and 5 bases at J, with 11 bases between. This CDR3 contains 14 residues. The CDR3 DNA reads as TGTGCCAGCAGCGTAGGCGGGGAGGGGTATGGCTACACCTTC. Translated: CASSVGGEGYGYTF.